The clone carrying this T cell receptor (beta chain) was picked up a small number of times. Antigen: not known. One junction end disagrees with the germline gene, perhaps due to a read error. Treatment here: oral pan-JAK inhibitor, 5-10 mg twice daily. The data are from a study of CD8+ T cells in alopecia areata. Study-level findings and limits: Tofacitinib did not eliminate many expanded lesional clones from scalp or blood. In scalp samples, resident alphabeta T cells of normal skin are also sequenced. Administration of tofacitinib significantly diminished scalp clonality and expanded CD8+ clones within the top 100.

Germline V gene lookup returns CDR1 KGHSH and CDR2 LQKENI. The CDR3 runs to 14 residues. Once RNA had been extracted, it was reverse transcribed into cDNA to act as the sequencing template. Generated by immunoSEQ multiplex PCR, the TCRdb table keeps only in-frame clones and is missing some. The sample shows 180,000 or so clones, roughly 60% of them seen only once. The chain joins TRBV18 to TRBJ2-1, with D possibly being TRBD1 (7 bases). The TCR originated in a human donor with alopecia areata. This specimen was CD4+ T cells sorted from blood, taken between weeks 55 and 65, from a patient treated with tofacitinib. The CDR3 DNA reads as TGTGCCAGCTCGCCACATACCCAGGGGGGCGAGCAGTTCTTC. As protein: CASSPHTQGGEQFF. The complete variable domain, with remaining parts taken from reference TRBV18 and TRBJ2-1, reads NAGVMQNPRHLVRRRGQEARLRCSPMKGHSHVYWYRQLPEEGLKFMVYLQKENIIDESGMPKERFSAEFPKEGPSILRIQQVVRGDSAAYFCASSPHTQGGEQFFGPGTRLTVL.